Listed here is a single T cell receptor (beta chain). Its antigen is not identified. This CDR3 region has 14 residues. CDR1 and CDR2 (germline): SGHNT, YYREEE (reference sequence). V was shortened by 0 bases and J by 6 bases, with 11 bases between the two germline ends. The data are from a study of OX40 agonist ivuxolimab in advanced cancers. Study in general: Therapy given before enrollment (anti-PD-1, anti-PD-L1 or anti-CTLA-4) was allowed, and approximately 40% had some. Partial responses were achieved by three patients, one with hepatocellular carcinoma and two with cutaneous melanoma. Overall study results and limits: Both blood CD4+ and CD8+ T cells showed clonal growth by week 6 at 0.1 to 3.0 mg/kg.

This table comes from immunoSEQ multiplex PCR, and its TCRdb copy is limited to in-frame clones, with some not included. The table shows around 25,000 clones, with about 70% occurring only once. Enrollment shut out patients with autoimmune disease history or systemic immunosuppression. The receptor's source is an adult with an advanced solid tumor such as melanoma, head and neck, liver or kidney cancer. The material sequenced was CD4+ or CD8+ T cells sorted from blood, taken in a trial of the OX40 agonist ivuxolimab. This chain uses TRBV5-4 with TRBJ2-3; the D gene is possibly TRBD1 (6 bases). In DNA, the CDR3 is TGTGCCAGCAGCTTGGAAGGGGGTTTGGATACGCAGTATTTT. Encoded protein: CASSLEGGLDTQYF.